The 20 T cell receptor beta chains below were found in one sample sequenced in a study of CD8+ T cells in alopecia areata. Sorting used CD4, CD8alpha, NKG2D, NKG2ACE and other markers on pooled cutaneous lymph node cells. RNA was extracted and reverse transcribed into cDNA as the sequencing template. Data came from immunoSEQ multiplex PCR; TCRdb stores just in-frame clones and leaves some out. The data show under 350,000 clones, with none appearing a single time. Specimen: CD4+ T cells sorted from a lymph node. These receptors came from a C3H/HeJ mouse with alopecia areata. For the strain, the MHC haplotype given is H2-k.

This clone was detected ten times or more. Gene names denote mouse genes. The read ends 4 residues shy of where the CDR3 ends; the end is completed using the germline J gene. Other DNA sequences in the same sample also yield this CDR3. V and J are TRBV17 and TRBJ2-3; D unresolved. Trimming left V 2 bases short and J 0 bases short, with 6 bases between. Germline V CDR1 and CDR2: MNHDT, YYDKIL. CDR3 length: 14 residues. The CDR3 sequence is CASSRMGSAETLYF. The CDR3 bases that were read are TGTGCTAGCAGTAGAATGGGTAGTGCAGAA.

This clone was counted between two and nine times. Genes and germline are mouse. Read sequence stops 4 residues before the CDR3 end, and the germline J gene provides the missing end. This chain uses TRBV5 with TRBJ2-2; D remains unclear. CDR3 length: 15 amino acids. In germline, CDR1 is LGHNA, CDR2 YNLKQL (reference sequence). V was trimmed by 0 bases and J by 1 base, leaving 6 bases between them. This chain's CDR3 is CASSQDSENTGQLYF. The CDR3 bases that were read are TGTGCCAGCAGCCAAGATTCAGAAAACACCGGG.

To note about this clone: Mouse names are used for the genes. The read halts 4 residues ahead of the CDR3 end, with the missing end drawn from the germline J gene. Other DNA sequences of this sample code for an identical CDR3. The chain is built from TRBV13-1 and TRBJ2-1, with D possibly matching TRBD1 (5 bases). V dropped 3 bases and J dropped 4 bases, with 8 bases sitting between them. Per germline, CDR1 NSHNY and CDR2 SYGAGN. This CDR3 has 13 residues. The DNA read from the CDR3 is TGTGCCAGCAGTGGCCAGGGTTATGCT. Protein product: CASSGQGYA. The entire CDR3 sequence reads CASSGQGYAEQFF.

On this clone: This may arise from a read error, as a much more abundant clone is one base away. Mouse names are used for the genes. The CDR3 end is not reached by the read, which stops 4 residues before it; the germline J gene fills it in. The sample carries other DNA sequences with the same CDR3. The chain is built from TRBV13-1 and TRBJ1-2; 9 bases agree with TRBD1. J was trimmed by 0 bases and V by 5 bases; bases with no gene match: 2. The CDR3 has 14 amino acids. Germline V CDR1 and CDR2: NSHNY, SYGAGN. CDR3 loop: CASSRDRANSDYTF. CDR3 bases read: TGTGCCAGCAGCCGGGACAGGGCAAACTCC.

The table lists this clone with a few counts. Gene labels here are mouse ones. This CDR3 is CTCSTRAANSDYTF. The covered CDR3 bases are TGCACCTGCAGTACCAGGGCTGCAAACTCC. The chain combines TRBV1 with TRBJ1-2; the D gene is possibly TRBD1 (5 bases). Sequencing ends 4 residues short of the CDR3 end; the germline J gene provides the rest. Germline V lookup: CDR1 NSQYPW, CDR2 LRSPGD (reference sequence). The CDR3 spans 14 residues. The V gene lost 5 bases and the J gene lost 0 bases, with 10 bases spanning the gap.

This clone was found a few times. Gene labels here are mouse ones. Sequencing ends 4 residues short of the CDR3 end; the germline J gene provides the rest. V gene TRBV13-3 combines with J gene TRBJ2-7; D remains unclear. Trimming stripped 5 bases from V and 0 bases from J, with 12 bases between. The CDR3 runs to 14 residues. Per germline, CDR1 NNHDY and CDR2 SYVADS. The covered CDR3 bases are TGTGCCAGCAGACTGACCCTGAGCTCCTAT. Its translation is CASRLTLSSY. The entire CDR3 reads CASRLTLSSYEQYF.

This clone was found many times. Genes and germline come from the mouse. The read halts 4 residues ahead of the CDR3 end, with the missing end drawn from the germline J gene. Different DNA sequences within this sample yield the same CDR3. The chain carries TRBV13-3 and TRBJ2-1; D might be TRBD1 (6 bases). From germline, CDR1 is NNHDY and CDR2 SYVADS. The CDR3 has 13 amino acids. The V gene lost 5 bases and the J gene lost 1 base, with 7 bases spanning the gap. CDR3 region: CASRDRNYAEQFF. The DNA read from the CDR3 is TGTGCCAGCAGGGACAGAAACTATGCT.

To note about this clone: Germline and genes: mouse. The read finishes 4 residues shy of the CDR3 end, and the germline J gene is used to complete it. V usage is TRBV13-1 and J usage is TRBJ1-1, with TRBD1 matching over 9 bases. Trimming took 3 bases from V and 4 from J; bases not matched to a gene: 10. Germline CDR1 NSHNY, CDR2 SYGAGN. CDR3 length: 16 residues. The CDR3 bases that were read are TGTGCCAGCAGTGTGTCCCGGGACAGGGTCGGCACA. Amino acid sequence: CASSVSRDRVGT. The CDR3 in full is CASSVSRDRVGTEVFF.

Turning to this clone: Gene names denote mouse genes. Other nucleotide sequences in the sample specify the same CDR3. The covered CDR3 bases are TGTGCCAGCAGGACTGGGGGGGCGAGCTAT. This codes for CASRTGGASY. The full-length CDR3 reads as CASRTGGASYEQYF. The V and J genes are TRBV13-1 and TRBJ2-7; 12 bases are a match to TRBD2. The DNA ends 4 residues before the CDR3 does, and the rest of the CDR3 is filled in from the germline J gene. With 5 bases clipped from V and 3 bases from J, the junction kept 3 bases outside the gene matches. Germline CDR1 NSHNY, CDR2 SYGAGN. The CDR3 contains 14 residues.

To note about this clone: Gene names are the mouse ones. Read data end 4 residues before the CDR3 end; the end is taken from the germline J gene. The chain combines TRBV13-3 with TRBJ2-1; 10 positions agree with TRBD1. This CDR3 region has 15 residues. Per germline, CDR1 NNHDY and CDR2 SYVADS. V lost 0 bases to trimming and J lost 6 bases; unmatched junction nucleotides: 3. The covered CDR3 bases are TGTGCCAGCAGTGATGGGGGACAGGGGATTGCT. Its protein product is CASSDGGQGIA. The CDR3 reads in full as CASSDGGQGIAEQFF.

Only a few counts were recorded for this clone. The gene names here belong to mouse. From the germline J gene comes the end of the CDR3, since the read stops 4 residues before it. Other DNA variants within this sample encode the same CDR3. This sequence joins TRBV12-1 and TRBJ1-2; D unclear. The CDR3 totals 13 residues. V lost 4 bases, J lost 0 bases, and 8 bases lay in between. Germline lookup yields CDR1 SGHSN and CDR2 HYEKVE. The chain's CDR3 is CASSPTPNSDYTF. CDR3 DNA (partial): TGTGCCAGCTCCCCTACACCAAACTCC.

Turning to this clone: Genes here carry mouse names. Read coverage stops 4 residues before the CDR3 terminus; the germline J gene supplies the remainder. The gene calls are TRBV29 and TRBJ2-1, with a weak D call TRBD1 (6 bases). The CDR3 has 15 residues. V dropped 1 base and J dropped 3 bases, with 10 bases sitting between them. CDR1 and CDR2 (germline): MSHET, SYDVDS. CDR3: CASSLFGTSYAEQFF. The covered CDR3 bases are TGTGCTAGCAGTTTATTTGGGACAAGCTATGCT.

In regard to this clone: Each gene name is a mouse one. Read data end 4 residues before the CDR3 end; the end is taken from the germline J gene. V and J are TRBV1 and TRBJ2-7; tentative D call: TRBD1 (6 bases). The germline V gene has CDR1 NSQYPW and CDR2 LRSPGD (reference sequence). This CDR3 is built from 14 residues. The V end was cut by 0 bases, the J end by 2 bases, with 8 bases between. The CDR3 reads CTCSADQGPYEQYF. CDR3 bases read: TGCACCTGCAGTGCAGACCAGGGGCCCTAT.

This clone was observed a few times. Mouse germline and gene names are used. The read terminates 4 residues before the CDR3 end, so the remaining end is supplied by the germline J gene. V is TRBV29 and J is TRBJ1-2, with TRBD1 matching 9 bases. Germline V gives CDR1 MSHET, CDR2 SYDVDS. This CDR3 spans 13 amino acids. The V segment lost 6 bases and the J segment 3 bases; nucleotides outside the gene matches: 2. Incomplete CDR3 DNA: TGTGCTAGCAGACAGGGGGCTGACTCC. It translates to CASRQGADS. The entire CDR3 sequence reads CASRQGADSDYTF.

This clone was picked up a small number of times. Mouse gene names apply. The read halts 4 residues ahead of the CDR3 end, with the missing end drawn from the germline J gene. Additional DNA sequences in this sample encode the identical CDR3. The rearrangement uses TRBV19 and TRBJ2-3, with 8 nucleotides matching TRBD2. The CDR3 runs to 15 residues. J was trimmed by 3 bases and V by 0 bases; bases with no gene match: 3. Germline assignment: CDR1 FNHDT and CDR2 SITEND (reference sequence). CDR3 DNA (partial): TGTGCCAGCAGTATAGAGGGGGGGCGAGCAGAA. The encoded protein is CASSIEGGRAE. The CDR3 in full is CASSIEGGRAETLYF.

In the case of this clone: Mouse germline and gene names are used. The missing CDR3 end, 4 residues past where the read stops, is filled in from the germline J gene. The sample carries other DNA sequences with the same CDR3. V and J are TRBV1 and TRBJ2-1, with 8 bases aligning to TRBD2. This CDR3 is built from 15 residues. Germline V CDR1 and CDR2: NSQYPW, LRSPGD (reference sequence). The V and J ends lost 0 bases and 4 bases, in that order; junction bases with no gene match: 2. CDR3 DNA, as far as it was read: TGCACCTGCAGTGCAGAATGGGGGGGTTATGCT. Encoded protein: CTCSAEWGGYA. In full, the CDR3 reads CTCSAEWGGYAEQFF.

This clone has a handful of counts. Gene and germline names: mouse. The read comes to an end 4 residues before the CDR3 does, leaving the germline J gene to fill in the end. The chain recombines TRBV13-1 with TRBJ2-1; 7 bases line up with TRBD2. CDR1 NSHNY and CDR2 SYGAGN come from the germline V gene. Germline trimming cut 5 bases from V and 0 bases from J; bases unmatched to any gene: 2. CDR3 length: 14 residues. CDR3 amino acids: CASRDWDNYAEQFF. The covered CDR3 bases are TGTGCCAGCAGAGACTGGGATAACTATGCT.

This clone was seen only a few times. The genes and germline here are from mouse. The CDR3 end lies 4 residues beyond the end of the read and is filled in from the germline J gene. The chain is built from TRBV1 and TRBJ2-3, with D perhaps matching TRBD1 (6 bases). The CDR3 is made up of 14 amino acids. Germline CDR1 is NSQYPW and CDR2 is LRSPGD (reference sequence). Deletions cut 1 base from V and 3 bases from J, with 8 bases between. The CDR3 here is CTCSAAGTAETLYF. The sequenced CDR3 bases are TGCACCTGCAGTGCAGCCGGGACAGCAGAA.

Regarding this clone: All gene names here are mouse names. The read ends 4 residues before the CDR3 terminus; that terminus is restored from the germline J gene. The rearrangement joins TRBV13-1 to TRBJ2-2; maybe TRBD2 (6 bases). CDR1 and CDR2 (germline): NSHNY, SYGAGN. This CDR3 has 15 amino acids. Trimming took 1 base from V and 1 from J, leaving 8 bases between them. CDR3 sequence reads: CASSDLGVNTGQLYF. CDR3 DNA, as far as it was read: TGTGCCAGCAGTGATTTGGGGGTAAACACCGGG.

This clone was picked up a small number of times. Mouse germline and gene names are used. The CDR3 end falls 4 residues outside the read, so it is completed with the germline J gene. V gene TRBV13-1 combines with J gene TRBJ2-3; D might be TRBD1 (6 bases). Trimming left V 6 bases short and J 0 bases short, with 11 bases between. Germline CDR1 NSHNY, CDR2 SYGAGN. CDR3 size: 14 residues. CDR3 bases read: TGTGCCAGCAAGACAGGTCCTAGTGCAGAA. The encoded protein is CASKTGPSAE. The complete CDR3 protein is CASKTGPSAETLYF.